This entry concerns a single T cell receptor beta chain. Its antigen has not been determined. Base qualities are not at hand, and no much larger clone is one base apart. Patients with a history of autoimmune disease or receiving systemic immunosuppression were excluded from the trial. Peripheral blood for TCR sequencing was collected from all dose cohorts at baseline, on cycle 4 day 1, and on cycle 7 day 1. The samples were taken from a phase I, first-in-human, multicenter, open-label dose-escalation trial of ivuxolimab. Adults with locally advanced or metastatic melanoma, renal cell, hepatocellular, or head and neck squamous cell carcinoma were enrolled in the trial. Before TCR sequencing, CD4+ T cells and CD8+ T cells from peripheral blood were sorted into separate populations. The entry originates in a study of OX40 agonist ivuxolimab in advanced cancers. The study in broad terms: The costimulatory receptor OX40 (CD134) was targeted by ivuxolimab, a fully human IgG2 agonistic monoclonal antibody. Intravenous ivuxolimab was administered to patients every 2 weeks at six dose levels: 0.01, 0.1, 0.3, 1.5, 3 and 10 mg/kg. Peripheral TCRbeta sequencing aimed to test whether ivuxolimab altered TCR sequence diversity and caused clonal T-cell expansion. Of the roughly 53 patients in dose escalation, approximately 20 had hepatocellular carcinoma, about 15 had melanoma, 9 had renal cell carcinoma and 9 had head and neck cancer. Prior anti-PD-1, anti-PD-L1 or anti-CTLA-4 therapy was permitted, and checkpoint inhibitors had been received by under 50% of dose-escalation patients. Partial responses occurred in three dose-escalation patients: two with cutaneous melanoma and one with hepatocellular carcinoma. The monotherapy dose-escalation portion (N of about 50 patients) of the phase I ivuxolimab trial is reported in the paper. In the dose-escalation cohort, approximately 82% of patients were male, and the mean age was approximately 55 years, with a range of roughly 20 to 85.

Summary of the overall study and its limitations: Antigen specificity was not determined for the clonally expanded peripheral T cells. After ivuxolimab, CD8+ T cells had more expanded clones than CD4+ T cells on average. At doses of 0.1 to 3.0 mg/kg, clonal expansion of both CD4+ and CD8+ blood T cells was observed from baseline to week 6. Low levels of normalized T-cell clonal expansion were also seen in some patients who did not respond. In the 0.1-3.0 mg/kg groups, partial responders had among the lowest normalized peripheral clonal expansion, particularly in CD8+ T cells.

V loses 5 bases of germline sequence and J loses 0 bases, and the interval between the two ends is 10 bases. The cysteine opens and the phenylalanine closes a CDR3 of 15 amino acids. Kept here is only the CDR3 DNA, which spans 45 bases and is read in frame from base 1. CDR1 and CDR2 (KGHSH, LQKENI) derive from the germline V gene. Genomic DNA was isolated from the sorted cells so that the TCRbeta CDR3 region could be sequenced. TCRbeta CDR3 regions were sequenced using the immunoSEQ Assay. This is the immuneACCESS table as TCRdb keeps it, with only in-frame sequences that have V and J called. A part of the clones is gone; compared with another copy, unresolved V genes explain less than half, and the rest is unexplained. Here the sample has 55,000 to 70,000 clones; 70% to 90% occur a single time. The ten largest clonotypes hold approximately 1.3% of the sample.

The sample consisted of CD4+ or CD8+ T cells sorted from blood, taken in a trial of the OX40 agonist ivuxolimab. The source is an adult with an advanced solid tumor such as melanoma, head and neck, liver or kidney cancer. The rearrangement combines TRBV18 with TRBJ1-4, with the D gene not clear enough to name. The CDR3 sequence is CASSIRSTTNEKLFF. Read as DNA, the sequence is TGTGCCAGCTCAATCAGATCTACAACTAATGAAAAACTGTTTTTT.